These 15 T cell receptor beta chains originate from one sample sequenced in a study of control samples from healthy donors and cancer patients. Clones were read by immunoSEQ multiplex PCR, and TCRdb kept only the in-frame ones, dropping some. This sample yields about 55,000 clones, of which 88% are seen a single time; about 3.8% belongs to the top ten. Sequenced input: blood. The source of these receptors is a man aged 50 to 60 in good health.

The V and J genes are TRBV18 and TRBJ2-6; possible D gene TRBD1, 5 bases. Trimming cost V 3 bases and J 2 bases, with 14 bases left between them. The germline V gene encodes CDR1 KGHSH and CDR2 LQKENI. The CDR3 is 17 residues long. The DNA of the CDR3 is TGTGCCAGCTCACCGCCAACAGGTACCGCTGGGGCCAACGTCCTGACTTTC. It specifies CASSPPTGTAGANVLTF. Together with reference TRBV18 and TRBJ2-6, the CDR3 gives the full variable domain: NAGVMQNPRHLVRRRGQEARLRCSPMKGHSHVYWYRQLPEEGLKFMVYLQKENIIDESGMPKERFSAEFPKEGPSILRIQQVVRGDSAAYFCASSPPTGTAGANVLTFGAGSRLTVL.

The rearrangement joins TRBV28 to TRBJ2-1; D ambiguous. Germline V lookup: CDR1 MDHEN, CDR2 SYDVKM. Trimming removed 1 base at V and 8 bases at J, with 12 bases between. CDR3 length: 14 residues. As DNA, the CDR3 is TGTGCCAGCAGTTTATTGATCCGGAGCGATGAGCAGTTCTTC. Amino acid sequence: CASSLLIRSDEQFF. Together with reference TRBV28 and TRBJ2-1, the CDR3 gives the full variable domain: DVKVTQSSRYLVKRTGEKVFLECVQDMDHENMFWYRQDPGLGLRLIYFSYDVKMKEKGDIPEGYSVSREKKERFSLILESASTNQTSMYLCASSLLIRSDEQFFGPGTRLTVL.

The gene calls are TRBV7-3 and TRBJ2-2; weak D call: TRBD2 (6 bases). CDR1 and CDR2 (germline): SGHTA, FQGTGA. The germline V and J ends were trimmed by 2 bases and 3 bases, with 10 bases remaining between them. The CDR3 length is 15 residues. The CDR3 sequence: CASSLYGGDTGELFF. The DNA for the CDR3 is TGTGCCAGCAGCTTATACGGCGGGGACACCGGGGAGCTGTTTTTT. Complete variable domain (other parts from reference TRBV7-3 and TRBJ2-2): GAGVSQTPSNKVTEKGKYVELRCDPISGHTALYWYRQSLGQGPEFLIYFQGTGAADDSGLPNDRFFAVRPEGSVSTLKIQRTERGDSAVYLCASSLYGGDTGELFFGEGSRLTVL.

V usage is TRBV19 and J usage is TRBJ2-7, with TRBD1 matching over 7 bases. J lost 4 bases, V lost 5 bases, and 5 bases had no gene match. CDR1 and CDR2 (germline): LNHDA, SQIVND (reference sequence). CDR3 length: 13 residues. The CDR3 protein is CASSFQTGYEQYF. The CDR3, as DNA: TGTGCCAGTAGTTTCCAGACAGGGTACGAGCAGTACTTC.

V is TRBV6-5 and J is TRBJ2-3, with no clear D. Germline CDR1 MNHEY, CDR2 SVGAGI. CDR3 length equals 14 residues. V was trimmed by 2 bases and J by 0 bases, leaving 6 bases between them. The DNA for the CDR3 is TGTGCCAGCAGTTACGATGCGAGCACAGATACGCAGTATTTT. It yields the protein CASSYDASTDTQYF.

This chain links TRBV6-5 with TRBJ1-3; 7 bases line up with TRBD1. With V trimmed by 6 bases and J by 4 bases, 3 bases remained unmatched. Germline V gene lookup returns CDR1 MNHEY and CDR2 SVGAGI. The CDR3 sequence is 13 residues long. The CDR3 DNA reads TGTGCCAGCAGGAGACAGGGAGGAAACACCATATATTTT. Its protein is CASRRQGGNTIYF.

The rearrangement uses TRBV6-1 and TRBJ2-3; 7 positions agree with TRBD2. Germline V gene data show CDR1 as MNHNS and CDR2 as SASEGT. Trimming cost V 4 bases and J 4 bases; bases outside gene matches: 11. This CDR3 has 16 residues. The CDR3 here is CASSAGGAVGADTQYF. The CDR3 DNA is TGTGCCAGCAGTGCGGGAGGAGCGGTGGGGGCAGATACGCAGTATTTT.

This clone appeared once. The chain has TRBV19 and TRBJ2-4; 14 bases agree with TRBD2. Germline V gives CDR1 LNHDA, CDR2 SQIVND (reference sequence). The CDR3 length is 15 residues. After removal of 5 bases from V and 9 bases from J, the junction contained 6 bases not matched to a gene. In DNA form, the CDR3 reads TGTGCCAGTAGTGCGGGACTAGCGGGAGCGGGCATTCAGTACTTC. Protein: CASSAGLAGAGIQYF.

This rearrangement joins TRBV29-1 to TRBJ2-3, with 10 bases matching TRBD1. There are 15 residues in the CDR3. V lost 6 bases and J lost 2; bases outside the gene matches: 8. The V gene's germline CDR1 is SQVTM and CDR2 ANQGSEA. CDR3 DNA sequence: TGCAGCGTCGTTCCAGGACAGGGGGTCACAGATACGCAGTATTTT. Amino acids: CSVVPGQGVTDTQYF.

The genes are TRBV28 and TRBJ2-7; the D call may be TRBD1 or TRBD2 (5 bases each). Germline V lookup: CDR1 MDHEN, CDR2 SYDVKM. V was shortened by 3 bases and J by 5 bases, with 17 bases between the two germline ends. The CDR3 runs 15 residues. DNA for the CDR3: TGTGCCAGCAGTTTGAGAGGGGAGATACGAAACGAGCAGTACTTC. Residues: CASSLRGEIRNEQYF.

In this sample, this clone turned up once. CDR3 sequence reads: CASSSWTYEQFF. In DNA, the CDR3 is TGCGCCAGCAGCTCTTGGACGTATGAGCAGTTCTTC. This chain joins TRBV5-1 and TRBJ2-1; D unclear. The CDR3 length is 12 residues. Trimming took 3 bases from V and 8 from J, leaving 9 bases between them. In germline, CDR1 is SGHRS, CDR2 YFSETQ.

This clone appeared a single time. The chain recombines TRBV19 with TRBJ1-1, with D possibly matching TRBD1 (5 bases). The germline gives CDR1 LNHDA, CDR2 SQIVND (reference sequence). This CDR3 is 16 amino acids long. V was cut by 2 bases and J by 6 bases, with 19 bases left in between. The CDR3 DNA sequence: TGTGCCAGTAGTATACTCGGTGGGCAGGGAACACCTGAAGCTTTCTTT. It translates to CASSILGGQGTPEAFF.

The chain couples TRBV28 to TRBJ2-7, with 7 positions matching TRBD1. The CDR3 loop spans 13 amino acids. Germline lookup yields CDR1 MDHEN and CDR2 SYDVKM. The trim removed 5 bases at V and 6 bases at J, leaving 7 bases unmatched. CDR3 amino acids: CASSLRRQGEQYF. The DNA of the CDR3 is TGTGCCAGCAGTCTAAGAAGACAGGGCGAGCAGTACTTC.

The chain combines TRBV11-2 with TRBJ2-1; D is unclear. Trimming took 1 base from V and 0 from J, leaving 7 bases between them. Germline CDR1 SGHAT, CDR2 FQNNGV. The CDR3 totals 15 residues. The CDR3 loop reads CASSLAAYSYNEQFF. CDR3 nucleotide sequence: TGTGCCAGCAGCTTAGCGGCTTACTCCTACAATGAGCAGTTCTTC.

V usage is TRBV4-3 and J usage is TRBJ2-2; TRBD2 is a possible D gene (6 bases). Trimming left V 4 bases short and J 5 bases short, with 8 bases between. Per the germline V gene, CDR1 is LGHNA and CDR2 is YSLEER. The CDR3 consists of 13 residues. CDR3 bases: TGCGCCAGCAGCCCGGGAGAGACCGGGGAGCTGTTTTTT. Its protein is CASSPGETGELFF.